This passage covers 4 T cell receptor beta chains from one sample sequenced in a study of breast tumors, draining lymph nodes, adjacent tissues. Samples came from axillary lymph nodes draining the breast cancer. TCRdb reprocessed the multiplex PCR reads with MiXCR, giving one entry per CDR3 protein. The sample consists of more than 100,000 distinct CDR3 sequences, 20% to 25% of them appearing once. The sequenced sample was axillary lymph node tissue. These receptors originate from a female donor with breast cancer. Some clones in this sample may be carry-over from other donors' samples.

This clonotype showed up many times. The rearrangement joins TRBV7-6 to TRBJ2-1; D is possibly TRBD2 (6 bases). V lost 5 bases and J lost 5, with 10 bases in between. Germline V gives CDR1 SGHVS, CDR2 FNYEAQ. The CDR3 contains 13 residues. The CDR3 spells CASSPRTNNEQFF. In DNA, the CDR3 is TGTGCCAGCAGCCCCAGGACTAACAATGAGCAGTTCTTC.

This chain connects TRBV29-1 to TRBJ1-4, with a weak D call TRBD1 (6 bases). CDR3 length equals 13 residues. The germline CDR1 and CDR2 sequences are SQVTM and ANQGSEA. V lost 7 bases and J 5 bases, leaving 14 bases between the germline ends. The CDR3 region has the DNA TGCAGCGACTCCCGGGACAACAATGAAAAACTGTTTTTT. Translating gives CSDSRDNNEKLFF. The complete variable domain, with remaining parts taken from reference TRBV29-1 and TRBJ1-4, reads SAVISQKPSRDICQRGTSLTIQCQVDSQVTMMFWYRQQPGQSLTLIATANQGSEATYESGFVIDKFPISRPNLTFSTLTVSNMSPEDSSIYLCSDSRDNNEKLFFGSGTQLSVL.

In regard to this clonotype: A much larger clonotype is one base distant, so this may be a read error. The chain carries TRBV6-1 and TRBJ2-7, with D tentatively TRBD1 (6 bases). Germline CDR1 is MNHNS and CDR2 is SASEGT. The CDR3 extends over 14 amino acids. CDR3 nucleotides: TGTGCCAGCAGTCCCCGGGACATCTCCTACGGGCAGTACTTC. It encodes CASSPRDISYGQYF.

This clonotype was picked up many times. This sequence joins TRBV5-6 and TRBJ1-2; no firm D call. From germline, CDR1 is SGHDT and CDR2 YYEEEE. Deletions cut 2 bases from V and 2 bases from J, with 13 bases between. This CDR3 contains 15 residues. The CDR3 region has the DNA TGTGCCAGCAGCTTTGTCAAGGAGTCCAACTATGGCTACACCTTC. Encoded protein: CASSFVKESNYGYTF.